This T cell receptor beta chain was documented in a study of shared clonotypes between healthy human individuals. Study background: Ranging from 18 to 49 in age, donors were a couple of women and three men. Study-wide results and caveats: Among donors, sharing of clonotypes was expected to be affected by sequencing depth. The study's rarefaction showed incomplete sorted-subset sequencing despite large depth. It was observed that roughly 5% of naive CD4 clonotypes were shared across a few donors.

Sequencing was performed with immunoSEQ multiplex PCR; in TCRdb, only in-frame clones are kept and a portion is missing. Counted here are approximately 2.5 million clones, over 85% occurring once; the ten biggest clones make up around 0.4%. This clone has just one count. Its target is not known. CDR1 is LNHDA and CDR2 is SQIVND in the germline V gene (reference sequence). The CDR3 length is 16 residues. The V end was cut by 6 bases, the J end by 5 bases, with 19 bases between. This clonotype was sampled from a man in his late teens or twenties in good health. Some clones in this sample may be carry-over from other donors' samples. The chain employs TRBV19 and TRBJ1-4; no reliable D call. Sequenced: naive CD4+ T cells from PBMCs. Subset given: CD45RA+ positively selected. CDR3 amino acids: CASSSSSLRLNEKLFF. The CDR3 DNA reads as TGTGCCAGTAGCTCCTCCTCCCTGAGACTGAATGAAAAACTGTTTTTT. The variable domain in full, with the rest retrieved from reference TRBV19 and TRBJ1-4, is DGGITQSPKYLFRKEGQNVTLSCEQNLNHDAMYWYRQDPGQGLRLIYYSQIVNDFQKGDIAEGYSVSREKKESFPLTVTSAQKNPTAFYLCASSSSSLRLNEKLFFGSGTQLSVL.